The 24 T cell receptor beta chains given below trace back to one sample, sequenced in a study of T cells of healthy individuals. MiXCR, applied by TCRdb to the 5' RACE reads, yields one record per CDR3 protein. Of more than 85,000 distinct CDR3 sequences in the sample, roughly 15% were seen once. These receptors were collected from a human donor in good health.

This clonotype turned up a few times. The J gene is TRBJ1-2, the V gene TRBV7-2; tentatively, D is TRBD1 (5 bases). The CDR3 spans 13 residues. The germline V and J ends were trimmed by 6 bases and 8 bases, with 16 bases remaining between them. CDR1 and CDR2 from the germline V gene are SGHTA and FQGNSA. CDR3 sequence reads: CASSSQAGVGYTF. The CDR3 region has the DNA TGTGCCAGCAGTTCCCAAGCGGGGGTGGGCTACACCTTC.

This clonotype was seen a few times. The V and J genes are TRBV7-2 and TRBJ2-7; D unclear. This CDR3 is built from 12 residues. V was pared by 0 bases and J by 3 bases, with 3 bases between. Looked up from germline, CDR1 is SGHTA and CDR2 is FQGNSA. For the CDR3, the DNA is TGTGCCAGCAGCTTAGCGTTCTACGAGCAGTACTTC. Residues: CASSLAFYEQYF.

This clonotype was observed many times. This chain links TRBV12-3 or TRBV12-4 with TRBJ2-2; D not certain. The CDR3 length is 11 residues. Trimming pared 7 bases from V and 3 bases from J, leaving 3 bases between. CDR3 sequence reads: CASTDTGELFF. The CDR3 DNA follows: TGTGCCAGCACTGACACCGGGGAGCTGTTTTTT.

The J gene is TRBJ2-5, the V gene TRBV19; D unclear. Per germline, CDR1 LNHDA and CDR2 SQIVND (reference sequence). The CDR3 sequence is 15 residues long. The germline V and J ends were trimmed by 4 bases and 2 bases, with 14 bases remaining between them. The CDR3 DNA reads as TGTGCCAGTAGTAACTCAGCAGGTCGGCAAGAGACCCAGTACTTC. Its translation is CASSNSAGRQETQYF. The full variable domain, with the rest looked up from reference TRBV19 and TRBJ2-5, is DGGITQSPKYLFRKEGQNVTLSCEQNLNHDAMYWYRQDPGQGLRLIYYSQIVNDFQKGDIAEGYSVSREKKESFPLTVTSAQKNPTAFYLCASSNSAGRQETQYFGPGTRLLVL.

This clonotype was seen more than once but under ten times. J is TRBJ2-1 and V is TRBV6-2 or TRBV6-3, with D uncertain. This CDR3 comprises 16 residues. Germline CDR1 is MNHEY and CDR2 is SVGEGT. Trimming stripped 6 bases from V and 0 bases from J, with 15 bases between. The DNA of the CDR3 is TGTGCCAGCAGATCTGTCCGGCCTAGCTCCTACAATGAGCAGTTCTTC. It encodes CASRSVRPSSYNEQFF.

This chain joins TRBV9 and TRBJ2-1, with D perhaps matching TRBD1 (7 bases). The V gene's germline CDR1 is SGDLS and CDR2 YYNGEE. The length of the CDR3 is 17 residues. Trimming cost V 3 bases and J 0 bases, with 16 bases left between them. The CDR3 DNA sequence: TGTGCCAGCAGCGCGGAGGGACAGCCGAGCTCCTACAATGAGCAGTTCTTC. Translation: CASSAEGQPSSYNEQFF.

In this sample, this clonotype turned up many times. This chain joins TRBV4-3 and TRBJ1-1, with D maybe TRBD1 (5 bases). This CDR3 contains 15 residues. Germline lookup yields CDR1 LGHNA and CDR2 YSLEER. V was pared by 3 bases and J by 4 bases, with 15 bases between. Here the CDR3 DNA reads TGCGCCAGCAGCCAGTCCGGGACGGACATCACTGAAGCTTTCTTT. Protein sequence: CASSQSGTDITEAFF.

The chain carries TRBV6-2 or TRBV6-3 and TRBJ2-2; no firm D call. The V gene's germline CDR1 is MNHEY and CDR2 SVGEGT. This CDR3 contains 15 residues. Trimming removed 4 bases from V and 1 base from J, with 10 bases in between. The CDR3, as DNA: TGTGCCAGCAGTTCGATCGACTTGAACACCGGGGAGCTGTTTTTT. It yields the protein CASSSIDLNTGELFF.

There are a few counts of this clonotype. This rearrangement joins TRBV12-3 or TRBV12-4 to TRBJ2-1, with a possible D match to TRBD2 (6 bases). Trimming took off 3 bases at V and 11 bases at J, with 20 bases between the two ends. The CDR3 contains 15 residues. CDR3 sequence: CASSLGDDRGDQQFF. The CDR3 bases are TGTGCCAGCAGTTTGGGTGATGACCGCGGGGATCAGCAGTTCTTC.

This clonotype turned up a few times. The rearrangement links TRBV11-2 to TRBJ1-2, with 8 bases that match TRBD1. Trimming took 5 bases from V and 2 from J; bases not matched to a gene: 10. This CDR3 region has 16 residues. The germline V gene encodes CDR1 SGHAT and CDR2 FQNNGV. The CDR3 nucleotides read TGTGCCAGCAGCCCCCGGGTAACAGGGGGAAACTATGGCTACACCTTC. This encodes CASSPRVTGGNYGYTF.

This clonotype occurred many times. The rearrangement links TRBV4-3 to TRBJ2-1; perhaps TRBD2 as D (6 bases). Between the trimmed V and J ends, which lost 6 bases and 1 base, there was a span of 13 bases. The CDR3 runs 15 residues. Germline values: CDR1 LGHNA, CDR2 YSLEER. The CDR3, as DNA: TGCGCCAGCAGTCGCGGGGCCTCATCCTACAATGAGCAGTTCTTC. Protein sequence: CASSRGASSYNEQFF.

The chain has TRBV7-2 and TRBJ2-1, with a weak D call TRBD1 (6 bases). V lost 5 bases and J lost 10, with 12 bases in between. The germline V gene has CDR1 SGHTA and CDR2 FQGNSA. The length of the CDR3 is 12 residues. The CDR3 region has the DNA TGTGCCAGCAGCCCACAGGGATTGGAGCAGTTCTTC. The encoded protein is CASSPQGLEQFF.

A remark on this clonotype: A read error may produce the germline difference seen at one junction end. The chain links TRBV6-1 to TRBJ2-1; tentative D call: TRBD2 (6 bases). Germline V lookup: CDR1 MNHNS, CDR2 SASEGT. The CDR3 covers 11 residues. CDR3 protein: CASSEASGQDF. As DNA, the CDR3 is TGTGCCAGCAGTGAAGCTAGCGGACAAGACTTC.

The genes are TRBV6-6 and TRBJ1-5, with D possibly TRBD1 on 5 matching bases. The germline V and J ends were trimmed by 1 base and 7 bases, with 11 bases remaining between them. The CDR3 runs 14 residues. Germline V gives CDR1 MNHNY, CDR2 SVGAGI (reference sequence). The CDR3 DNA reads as TGTGCCAGCAGTTACTTTGGCGAGGGGCAGCCCCAGCATTTT. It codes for CASSYFGEGQPQHF.

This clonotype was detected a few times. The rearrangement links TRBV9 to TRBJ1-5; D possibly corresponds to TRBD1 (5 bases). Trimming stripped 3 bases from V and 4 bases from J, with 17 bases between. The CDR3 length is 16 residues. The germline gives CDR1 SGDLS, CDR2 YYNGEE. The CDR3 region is CASSASGTSVNQPQHF. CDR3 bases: TGTGCCAGCAGCGCCTCAGGGACCTCCGTGAATCAGCCCCAGCATTTT.

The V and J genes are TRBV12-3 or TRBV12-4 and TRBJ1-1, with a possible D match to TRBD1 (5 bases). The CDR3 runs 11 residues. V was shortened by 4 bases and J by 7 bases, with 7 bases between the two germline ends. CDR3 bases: TGTGCCAGCAGTTCAGGGCTTGAAGCTTTCTTT. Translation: CASSSGLEAFF.

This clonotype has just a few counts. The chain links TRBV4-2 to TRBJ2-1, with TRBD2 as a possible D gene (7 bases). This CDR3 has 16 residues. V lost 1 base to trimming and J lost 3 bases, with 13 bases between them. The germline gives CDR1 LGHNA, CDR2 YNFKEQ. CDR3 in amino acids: CASSQGGGGDYNEQFF. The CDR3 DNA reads TGTGCCAGCAGCCAAGGAGGGGGGGGGGACTACAATGAGCAGTTCTTC.

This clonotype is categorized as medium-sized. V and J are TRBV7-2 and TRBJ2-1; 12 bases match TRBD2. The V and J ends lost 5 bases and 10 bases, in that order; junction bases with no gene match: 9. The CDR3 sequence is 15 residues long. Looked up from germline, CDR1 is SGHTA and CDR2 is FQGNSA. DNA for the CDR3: TGTGCCAGCAGCCCAAGGACTAGCGGGATGTCGGAGCAGTTCTTC. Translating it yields CASSPRTSGMSEQFF.

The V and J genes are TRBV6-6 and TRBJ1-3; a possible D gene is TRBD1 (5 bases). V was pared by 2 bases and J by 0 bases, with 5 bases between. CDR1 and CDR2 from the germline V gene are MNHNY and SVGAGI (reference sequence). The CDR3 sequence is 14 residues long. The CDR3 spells CASSYQGSGNTIYF. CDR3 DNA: TGTGCCAGCAGTTACCAGGGCTCTGGAAACACCATATATTTT.

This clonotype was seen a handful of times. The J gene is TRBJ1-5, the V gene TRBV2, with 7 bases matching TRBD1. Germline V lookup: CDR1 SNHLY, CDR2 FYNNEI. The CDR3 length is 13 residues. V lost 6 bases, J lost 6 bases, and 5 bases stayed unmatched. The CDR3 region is CASSVGGGQPQHF. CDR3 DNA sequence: TGTGCCAGCAGCGTAGGGGGCGGTCAGCCCCAGCATTTT.

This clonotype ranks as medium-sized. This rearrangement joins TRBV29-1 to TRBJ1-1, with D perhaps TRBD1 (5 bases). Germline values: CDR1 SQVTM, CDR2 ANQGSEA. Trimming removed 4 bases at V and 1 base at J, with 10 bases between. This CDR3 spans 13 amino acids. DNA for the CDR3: TGCAGCGTTGGGTCTGGGGCGAACACTGAAGCTTTCTTT. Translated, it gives CSVGSGANTEAFF.

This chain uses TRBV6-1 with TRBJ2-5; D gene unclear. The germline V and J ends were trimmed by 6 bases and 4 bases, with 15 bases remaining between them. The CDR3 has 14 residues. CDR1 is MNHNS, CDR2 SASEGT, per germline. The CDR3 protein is CASSLNWEGETQYF. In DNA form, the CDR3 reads TGTGCCAGCAGCCTGAACTGGGAAGGAGAGACCCAGTACTTC.

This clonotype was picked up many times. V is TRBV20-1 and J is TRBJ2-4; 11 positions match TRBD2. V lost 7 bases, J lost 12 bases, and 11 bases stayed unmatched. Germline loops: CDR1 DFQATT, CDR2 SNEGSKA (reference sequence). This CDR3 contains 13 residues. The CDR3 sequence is CSGSGRGLEHQYF. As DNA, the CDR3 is TGCAGTGGTAGCGGGAGGGGCTTGGAACATCAGTACTTC.

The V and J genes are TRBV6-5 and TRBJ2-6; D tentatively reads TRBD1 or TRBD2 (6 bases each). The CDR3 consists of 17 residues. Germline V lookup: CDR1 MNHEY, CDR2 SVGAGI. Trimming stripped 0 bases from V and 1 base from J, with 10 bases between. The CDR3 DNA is TGTGCCAGCAGTTACTCGACTAGGGGGTCTGGGGCCAACGTCCTGACTTTC. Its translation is CASSYSTRGSGANVLTF.